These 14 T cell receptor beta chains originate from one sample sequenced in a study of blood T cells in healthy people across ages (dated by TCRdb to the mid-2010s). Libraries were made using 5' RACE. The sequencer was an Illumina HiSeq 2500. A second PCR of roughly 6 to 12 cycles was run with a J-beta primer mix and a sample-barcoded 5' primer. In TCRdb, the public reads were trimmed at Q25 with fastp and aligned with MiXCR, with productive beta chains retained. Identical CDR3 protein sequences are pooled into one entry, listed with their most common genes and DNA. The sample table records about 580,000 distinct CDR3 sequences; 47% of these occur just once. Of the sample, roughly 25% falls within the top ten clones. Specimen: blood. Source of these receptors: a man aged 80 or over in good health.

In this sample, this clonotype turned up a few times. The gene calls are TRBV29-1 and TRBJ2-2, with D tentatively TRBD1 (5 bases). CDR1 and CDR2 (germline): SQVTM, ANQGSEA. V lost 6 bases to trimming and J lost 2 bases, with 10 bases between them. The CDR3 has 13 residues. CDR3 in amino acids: CSVGRANTGELFF. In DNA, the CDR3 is TGCAGCGTAGGCAGGGCAAACACCGGGGAGCTGTTTTTT.

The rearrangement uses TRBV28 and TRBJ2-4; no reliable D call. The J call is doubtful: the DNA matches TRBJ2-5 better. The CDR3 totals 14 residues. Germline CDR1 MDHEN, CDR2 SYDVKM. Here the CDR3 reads CASSLALVRETQYF. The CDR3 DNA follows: TGTGCCAGCAGTTTGGCTTTAGTTAGGGAGACCCAGTACTTC.

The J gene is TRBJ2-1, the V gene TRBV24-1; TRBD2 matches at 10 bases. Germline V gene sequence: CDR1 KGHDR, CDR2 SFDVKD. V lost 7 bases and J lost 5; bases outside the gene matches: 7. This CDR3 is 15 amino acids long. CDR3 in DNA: TGTGCCACCAGCGCCACCCTAGCGGGGGACAATGAGCAGTTCTTC. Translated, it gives CATSATLAGDNEQFF.

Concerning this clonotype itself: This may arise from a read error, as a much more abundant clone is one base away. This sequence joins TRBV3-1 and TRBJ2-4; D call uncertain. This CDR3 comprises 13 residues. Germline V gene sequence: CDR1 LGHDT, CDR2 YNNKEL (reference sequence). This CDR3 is CASSQSVKNSQYF. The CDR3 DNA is TGTGCCAGCAGCCAATCGGTCAAAAACAGTCAGTACTTC.

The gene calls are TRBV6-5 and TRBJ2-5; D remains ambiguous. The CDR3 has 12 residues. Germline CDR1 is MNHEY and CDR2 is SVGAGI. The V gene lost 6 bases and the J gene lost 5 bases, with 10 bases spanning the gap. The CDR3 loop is CASRLSKETQYF. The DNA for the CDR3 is TGTGCCAGCAGACTCTCGAAGGAGACCCAGTACTTC.

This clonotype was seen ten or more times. This CDR3 is CSARAVGCEQYF. Here the CDR3 DNA reads TGCAGTGCTAGAGCAGTGGGTTGCGAGCAGTACTTC. The chain couples TRBV20-1 to TRBJ2-7; unclear D gene. Per germline, CDR1 DFQATT and CDR2 SNEGSKA (reference sequence). The V end lost 1 base, the J end lost 6 bases, and 10 bases lay between the germline ends. The CDR3 length is 12 residues.

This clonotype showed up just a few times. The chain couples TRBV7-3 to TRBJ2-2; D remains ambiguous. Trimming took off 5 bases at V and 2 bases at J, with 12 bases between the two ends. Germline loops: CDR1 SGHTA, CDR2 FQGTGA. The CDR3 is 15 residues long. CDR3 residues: CASSLRRGNTGELFF. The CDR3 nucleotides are TGTGCCAGCAGCCTCCGGAGAGGAAACACCGGGGAGCTGTTTTTT. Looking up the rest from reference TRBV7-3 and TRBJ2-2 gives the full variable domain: GAGVSQTPSNKVTEKGKYVELRCDPISGHTALYWYRQSLGQGPEFLIYFQGTGAADDSGLPNDRFFAVRPEGSVSTLKIQRTERGDSAVYLCASSLRRGNTGELFFGEGSRLTVL.

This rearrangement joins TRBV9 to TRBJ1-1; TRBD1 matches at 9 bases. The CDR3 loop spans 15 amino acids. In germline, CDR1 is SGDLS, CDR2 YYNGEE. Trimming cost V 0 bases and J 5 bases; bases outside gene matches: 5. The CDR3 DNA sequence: TGTGCCAGCAGCGTAGATGGACAGGGGAGTACTGAAGCTTTCTTT. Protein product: CASSVDGQGSTEAFF.

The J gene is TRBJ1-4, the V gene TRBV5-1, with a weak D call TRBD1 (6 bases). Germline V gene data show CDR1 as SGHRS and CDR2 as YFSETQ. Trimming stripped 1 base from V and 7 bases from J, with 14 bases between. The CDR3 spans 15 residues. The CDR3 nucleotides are TGCGCCAGCAGCTTGTGGGGGGCGAGACGTGAAAAACTGTTTTTT. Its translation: CASSLWGARREKLFF.

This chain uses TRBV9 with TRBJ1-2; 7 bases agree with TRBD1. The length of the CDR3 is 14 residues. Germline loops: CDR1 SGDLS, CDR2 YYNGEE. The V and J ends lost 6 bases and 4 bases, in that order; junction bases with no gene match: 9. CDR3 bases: TGTGCCAGCAACGTGCGGACAGGAGCCTATGGCTACACCTTC. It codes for CASNVRTGAYGYTF.

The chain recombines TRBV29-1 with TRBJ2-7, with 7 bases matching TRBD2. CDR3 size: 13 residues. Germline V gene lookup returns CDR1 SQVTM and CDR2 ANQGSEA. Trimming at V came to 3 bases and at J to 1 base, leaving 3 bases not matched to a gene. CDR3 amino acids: CSVESGGSYEQYF. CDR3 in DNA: TGCAGCGTTGAGTCGGGGGGATCCTACGAGCAGTACTTC.

The DNA for the CDR3 is TGCGCCAGCAGCCGTCTAGCGGGGGCTGACTACGAGCAGTACTTC. The encoded protein is CASSRLAGADYEQYF. The rearrangement uses TRBV10-2 and TRBJ2-7, with 10 bases aligning to TRBD2. Germline V gene data show CDR1 as WSHSY and CDR2 as SAAADI. There are 15 residues in the CDR3. With V trimmed by 6 bases and J by 3 bases, 8 bases remained unmatched.

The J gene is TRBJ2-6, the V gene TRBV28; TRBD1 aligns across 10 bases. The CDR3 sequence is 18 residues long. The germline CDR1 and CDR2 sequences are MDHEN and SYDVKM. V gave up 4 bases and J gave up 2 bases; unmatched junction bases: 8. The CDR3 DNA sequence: TGTGCCAGCAGTTCCTTCGGACAGGGGGGCGCTGGGGCCAACGTCCTGACTTTC. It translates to CASSSFGQGGAGANVLTF.

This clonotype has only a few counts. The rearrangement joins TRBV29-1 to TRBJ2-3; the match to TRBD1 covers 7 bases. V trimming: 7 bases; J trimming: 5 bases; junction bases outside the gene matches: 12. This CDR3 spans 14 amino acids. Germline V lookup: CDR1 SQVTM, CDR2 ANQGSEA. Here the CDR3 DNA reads TGCAGCGCCCGGACAGGTTCTAATCGAGATACGCAGTATTTT. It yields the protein CSARTGSNRDTQYF.